This T cell receptor beta chain is from a study of shared clonotypes between healthy human individuals. Study-wide results and limits: There were few donors, and this limited the genetic and exposure-history diversity represented.

To note about this clone: Its target is unknown.

Germline assignment: CDR1 MGHRA and CDR2 YSYEKL. V shed 1 base and J 6 bases; nucleotides not matched to a gene: 6. CDR3 length: 16 amino acids. Sequencing used immunoSEQ multiplex PCR; TCRdb keeps in-frame clones, though not all of them. Seen here are about 1 million clones, around four fifths observed once, and the top ten hold 1.4%. V usage is TRBV4-1 and J usage is TRBJ2-3; 11 bases map to TRBD2. The source material was memory CD4+ T cells sorted from blood. The subset denotes: CD45RA-negative fraction. This clonotype originated in a man aged 18-30 years in good health. CDR3 residues: CASSQAPTSGTDTQYF. The CDR3 DNA reads TGCGCCAGCAGCCAAGCCCCGACTAGCGGGACCGATACGCAGTATTTT.